The 15 T cell receptor beta chains listed next were all sequenced from one sample in a study of T cells in Graves' hyperthyroidism and ophthalmopathy. Authors of the study amplified TCR beta CDR3 regions from RNA transcripts. The study used the HTBI primer set for a first-round RT-PCR of the TCR CDR3. TCRdb independently ran MiXCR on the multiplex PCR reads; one entry per CDR3 protein. The table lists fewer than 650,000 distinct CDR3 sequences, about 15% of them singletons. Sequenced input: blood. These receptor sequences come from a woman in her thirties or forties with Graves' hyperthyroidism.

The chain employs TRBV19 and TRBJ1-1; D not resolved. Trimming cost V 1 base and J 5 bases, with 11 bases left between them. In germline, CDR1 is LNHDA, CDR2 SQIVND (reference sequence). The CDR3 length is 14 residues. CDR3 coding DNA: TGTGCCAGTAGTATAGTAGGCAGCCAGACTGAAGCTTTCTTT. This codes for CASSIVGSQTEAFF.

With regard to this clonotype: This clone may be a read error of a much larger clone one base away. Given the absence of the conserved phenylalanine or tryptophan at the CDR3 end, a read error is likely. The gene calls are TRBV28 and TRBJ2-1, with TRBD2 as a possible D gene (6 bases). V was trimmed by 6 bases and J by 1 base, leaving 16 bases between them. Germline CDR1 reads MDHEN; CDR2 reads SYDVKM. The CDR3 has 16 residues. The CDR3 loop is CASSTRPGGSYNEQFL. CDR3 sequence (DNA): TGTGCCAGCAGCACGCGCCCCGGGGGTTCCTACAATGAGCAGTTCCTC.

This clonotype was observed at least ten times. The chain is built from TRBV3-1 and TRBJ1-5; the match to TRBD1 covers 10 bases. The length of the CDR3 is 15 residues. The V gene end was trimmed by 0 bases and the J gene end by 6 bases; junction bases not matched to a gene: 2. CDR1 LGHDT and CDR2 YNNKEL come from the germline V gene (reference sequence). CDR3 nucleotide sequence: TGTGCCAGCAGCCAAGAGGGACAGGGGATTCAGCCCCAGCATTTT. It is translated as CASSQEGQGIQPQHF.

The table lists this clonotype with a count of one. The rearrangement links TRBV7-2 to TRBJ2-1; 15 bases are a match to TRBD2. The CDR3 is made up of 18 amino acids. Trimming at V came to 5 bases and at J to 5 bases, leaving 10 bases not matched to a gene. CDR1 and CDR2 from the germline V gene are SGHTA and FQGNSA. CDR3 residues: CASSPRTSGRAKHNEQFF. In DNA form, the CDR3 reads TGTGCCAGCAGCCCCCGGACTAGCGGGAGGGCCAAACACAATGAGCAGTTCTTC.

This clonotype was observed a few times. V is TRBV3-1 and J is TRBJ2-1, with 10 bases that match TRBD2. CDR3 length: 17 residues. With 3 bases clipped from V and 4 bases from J, the junction kept 9 bases outside the gene matches. Per germline, CDR1 LGHDT and CDR2 YNNKEL (reference sequence). The CDR3 loop reads CASSQPPLAGRYNEQFF. Here the CDR3 DNA reads TGTGCCAGCAGCCAGCCCCCACTAGCGGGAAGGTACAATGAGCAGTTCTTC.

This clonotype was observed at least ten times. CDR3 nucleotide sequence: TGCGCCAGCAGACAGGGTGATAGGGAAAAACTGTTTTTT. Its translation is CASRQGDREKLFF. The chain recombines TRBV5-1 with TRBJ1-4; possible D gene TRBD1, 6 bases. Germline V gene lookup returns CDR1 SGHRS and CDR2 YFSETQ. The CDR3 is 13 amino acids. V dropped 5 bases and J dropped 8 bases, with 13 bases sitting between them.

This chain uses TRBV4-1 with TRBJ1-1; 8 positions match TRBD1. This CDR3 has 15 residues. CDR1 MGHRA and CDR2 YSYEKL come from the germline V gene. V lost 4 bases to trimming and J lost 5 bases; unmatched junction nucleotides: 9. The CDR3 DNA sequence: TGCGCCAGCAGCCCAGAGGACAGGGTAGTAACTGAAGCTTTCTTT. Its translation: CASSPEDRVVTEAFF.

At least ten counts were recorded for this clonotype. V usage is TRBV20-1 and J usage is TRBJ1-1; D might be TRBD1 (5 bases). The CDR3 has 14 amino acids. The ends were cut back, 6 bases at V and 2 bases at J, with 16 bases in the middle. The germline CDR1 and CDR2 sequences are DFQATT and SNEGSKA (reference sequence). The CDR3 DNA follows: TGCAGTGCCATTACCGACAGACCAAACACTGAAGCTTTCTTT. Translating it yields CSAITDRPNTEAFF.

This clonotype was counted many times. V is TRBV5-8 and J is TRBJ2-7; a weak D match, TRBD1 (7 bases). CDR1 is SGHTS and CDR2 is YDEGEE in the germline V gene. The CDR3 length is 13 residues. CDR3 residues: CGSRPEGAGEQYF. In DNA form, the CDR3 reads TGTGGCTCTCGACCGGAGGGGGCTGGCGAGCAGTACTTC.

Only one count was recorded for this clonotype. This chain links TRBV6-1 with TRBJ2-1; possible D gene TRBD1, 7 bases. The germline CDR1 and CDR2 sequences are MNHNS and SASEGT. V lost 0 bases, J lost 0 bases, and 12 bases lay in between. There are 17 residues in the CDR3. CDR3 DNA sequence: TGTGCCAGCAGTGAAGCGGCAGGGGGGAGCTCCTACAATGAGCAGTTCTTC. This translates into CASSEAAGGSSYNEQFF.

This clonotype was counted only a few times. CDR3 nucleotides: TGTGCCAGCAGGGCACAGGGGGCTAGGGCTTTCTTT. Protein sequence: CASRAQGARAFF. The chain carries TRBV28 and TRBJ1-1, with TRBD1 identical over 9 bases. The junction had 7 bases not matched to a gene; V was cut back by 6 bases and J by 11 bases. The CDR3 is 12 amino acids. The germline CDR1 and CDR2 sequences are MDHEN and SYDVKM. Full variable domain (remainder filled in from reference TRBV28 and TRBJ1-1): DVKVTQSSRYLVKRTGEKVFLECVQDMDHENMFWYRQDPGLGLRLIYFSYDVKMKEKGDIPEGYSVSREKKERFSLILESASTNQTSMYLCASRAQGARAFFGQGTRLTVV.

This clonotype was picked up many times. This sequence joins TRBV28 and TRBJ1-1; D unresolved. CDR1 is MDHEN, CDR2 SYDVKM, per germline. Trimming took off 4 bases at V and 0 bases at J, with 21 bases between the two ends. CDR3 length: 18 amino acids. The CDR3 spells CASSSPATSFFMNTEAFF. In DNA, the CDR3 is TGTGCCAGCAGTTCCCCCGCGACGTCCTTCTTCATGAACACTGAAGCTTTCTTT.

At least ten counts were recorded for this clonotype. The rearrangement joins TRBV2 to TRBJ2-3, with D possibly TRBD2 on 6 matching bases. This CDR3 is 16 amino acids long. V lost 3 bases and J lost 2, with 15 bases in between. Germline CDR1 is SNHLY and CDR2 is FYNNEI. CDR3 DNA sequence: TGTGCCAGCAGTGATATTTACGGGAGATCCACAGATACGCAGTATTTT. Translation: CASSDIYGRSTDTQYF.

This chain links TRBV2 with TRBJ2-1; TRBD1 aligns across 8 bases. The CDR3 runs to 17 residues. Germline loops: CDR1 SNHLY, CDR2 FYNNEI. V was clipped by 3 bases and J by 4 bases; unmatched bases: 11. The CDR3 region is CASSEEYGRGLYNEQFF. CDR3 DNA sequence: TGTGCCAGCAGTGAGGAGTACGGCAGGGGGCTATACAATGAGCAGTTCTTC.

V usage is TRBV3-1 and J usage is TRBJ2-2, with 10 bases lining up with TRBD2. V shed 4 bases, J shed 8 bases, and the junction held 4 bases outside the gene matches. CDR1 is LGHDT and CDR2 is YNNKEL in the germline V gene (reference sequence). CDR3 length equals 14 residues. The CDR3 is CASSPLAGRGELFF. The DNA of the CDR3 is TGTGCCAGCAGCCCACTAGCGGGGAGGGGGGAGCTGTTTTTT.